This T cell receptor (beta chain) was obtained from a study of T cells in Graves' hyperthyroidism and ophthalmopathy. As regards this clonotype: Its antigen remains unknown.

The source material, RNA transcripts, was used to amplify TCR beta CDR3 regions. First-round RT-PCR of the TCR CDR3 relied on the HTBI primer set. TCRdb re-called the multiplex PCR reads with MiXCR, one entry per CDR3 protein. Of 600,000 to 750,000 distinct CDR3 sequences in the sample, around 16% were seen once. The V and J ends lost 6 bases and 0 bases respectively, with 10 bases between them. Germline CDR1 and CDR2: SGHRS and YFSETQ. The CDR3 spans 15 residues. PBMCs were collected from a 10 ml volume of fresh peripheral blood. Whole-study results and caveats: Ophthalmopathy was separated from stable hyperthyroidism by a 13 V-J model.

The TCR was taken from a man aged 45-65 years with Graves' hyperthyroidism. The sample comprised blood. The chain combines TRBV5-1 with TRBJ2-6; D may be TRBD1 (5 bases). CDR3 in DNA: TGCGCCAGCAAGCCCGACAGCTCTGGGGCCAACGTCCTGACTTTC. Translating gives CASKPDSSGANVLTF. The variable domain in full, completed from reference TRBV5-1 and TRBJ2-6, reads KAGVTQTPRYLIKTRGQQVTLSCSPISGHRSVSWYQQTPGQGLQFLFEYFSETQRNKGNFPGRFSGRQFSNSRSEMNVSTLELGDSALYLCASKPDSSGANVLTFGAGSRLTVL.